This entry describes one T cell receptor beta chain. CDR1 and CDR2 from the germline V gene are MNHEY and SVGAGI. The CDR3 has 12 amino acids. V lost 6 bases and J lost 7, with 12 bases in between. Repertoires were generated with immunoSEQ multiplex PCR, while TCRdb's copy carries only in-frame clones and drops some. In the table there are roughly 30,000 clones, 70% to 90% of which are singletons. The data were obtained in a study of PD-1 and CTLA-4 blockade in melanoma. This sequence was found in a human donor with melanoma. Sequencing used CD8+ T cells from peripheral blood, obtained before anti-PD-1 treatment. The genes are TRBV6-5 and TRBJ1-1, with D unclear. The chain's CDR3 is CASSNFQGEAFF. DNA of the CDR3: TGTGCCAGCAGCAATTTTCAAGGTGAAGCTTTCTTT.